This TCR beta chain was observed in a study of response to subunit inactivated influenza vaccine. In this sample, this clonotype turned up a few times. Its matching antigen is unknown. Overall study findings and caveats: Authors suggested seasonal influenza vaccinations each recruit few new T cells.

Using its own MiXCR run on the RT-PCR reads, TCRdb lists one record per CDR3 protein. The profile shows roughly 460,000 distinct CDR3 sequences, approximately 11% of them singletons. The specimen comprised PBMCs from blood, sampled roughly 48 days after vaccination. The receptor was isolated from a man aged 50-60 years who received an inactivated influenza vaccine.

CDR3 sequence: CAISDRPTGGGQPQHF. The CDR3 DNA follows: TGTGCCATCAGCGACCGACCGACGGGTGGGGGCCAGCCCCAGCATTTT. V usage is TRBV10-3 and J usage is TRBJ1-5; D perhaps matches TRBD1 (6 bases). This CDR3 has 16 residues. V lost 6 bases and J lost 7, with 22 bases in between. Germline CDR1 is ENHRY and CDR2 is SYGVKD.